The present entry profiles one T cell receptor beta chain with its context. With 6 bases clipped from V and 2 bases from J, the junction kept 7 bases outside the gene matches. Germline values: CDR1 MDHEN, CDR2 SYDVKM. This CDR3 contains 14 residues. This entry comes from a study of blood T cell repertoires in COVID-19. Study-wide background: Sites in the United States, Italy and Spain provided acute and convalescent COVID-19 samples.

Original analysis: It was from reference gene primer amplification that nucleated cell counts were estimated. Method: immunoSEQ multiplex PCR; TCRdb's copy keeps in-frame clones and lacks some. The V and J calls and the clone size are those of that table, but D and trimming were determined from the DNA. This table holds around 64,000 clones, roughly 93% found once. The receptor comes from a human donor in a cohort sampled during active COVID-19. The chain links TRBV28 to TRBJ2-7, with 7 nucleotides matching TRBD1. The sequenced material came from peripheral blood. CDR3 sequence: CASRTQTGTYEQYF. In nucleotides, the CDR3 is TGTGCCAGCAGAACCCAGACAGGGACCTACGAGCAGTACTTC.